These 30 T cell receptor beta chains came from one sample sequenced in a study of blood T cell repertoires in COVID-19. Here immunoSEQ multiplex PCR was the method, and the copy in TCRdb shows in-frame clones only, minus some. The profile shows 150,000 to 200,000 clones, around 82% of them singletons. The sequencing input was PBMCs or T cells enriched from blood (not recorded which). These receptors all stem from a woman aged 55-69 years with acute COVID-19.

The rearrangement links TRBV6-5 to TRBJ2-1; D is perhaps TRBD2 (6 bases). The CDR3 contains 13 residues. Germline V lookup: CDR1 MNHEY, CDR2 SVGAGI. Trimming pared 0 bases from V and 7 bases from J, leaving 7 bases between. CDR3 bases: TGTGCCAGCAGTTACTCGAGCGGGAATGAGCAGTTCTTC. This sequence encodes CASSYSSGNEQFF.

The rearrangement uses TRBV7-2 and TRBJ2-7; 7 bases map to TRBD2. This CDR3 comprises 17 residues. The junction had 9 bases not matched to a gene; V was cut back by 1 base and J by 0 bases. Germline lookup yields CDR1 SGHTA and CDR2 FQGNSA. CDR3 loop: CASSLGASGLSSYEQYV. Here the CDR3 DNA reads TGTGCCAGCAGCTTAGGGGCTAGCGGCCTGAGCTCCTACGAGCAGTACGTC.

The chain employs TRBV2 and TRBJ2-3; D is possibly TRBD1 (6 bases). The CDR3 is made up of 15 amino acids. CDR1 is SNHLY and CDR2 is FYNNEI in the germline V gene. V was clipped by 1 base and J by 5 bases, with 13 bases between them. The CDR3 DNA follows: TGTGCCAGCAGTGAAGAGGGGGTACCGGGAGATACGCAGTATTTT. This gives the protein CASSEEGVPGDTQYF.

This clone was seen only a few times. The chain has TRBV11-2 and TRBJ2-1; D remains unclear. Trimming left V 0 bases short and J 8 bases short, with 14 bases between. The germline CDR1 and CDR2 sequences are SGHAT and FQNNGV. The CDR3 extends over 15 amino acids. CDR3 residues: CASSLESPTYDEQFF. The CDR3, as DNA: TGTGCCAGCAGCTTAGAGAGTCCCACTTATGATGAGCAGTTCTTC. Full variable domain (missing parts from reference TRBV11-2 and TRBJ2-1): EAGVAQSPRYKIIEKRQSVAFWCNPISGHATLYWYQQILGQGPKLLIQFQNNGVVDDSQLPKDRFSAERLKGVDSTLKIQPAKLEDSAVYLCASSLESPTYDEQFFGPGTRLTVL.

V is TRBV4-3 and J is TRBJ1-3, with TRBD1 matching 9 bases. The CDR3 has 15 amino acids. Germline trimming cut 2 bases from V and 4 bases from J; bases unmatched to any gene: 3. The germline gives CDR1 LGHNA, CDR2 YSLEER. Written as DNA, the CDR3 is TGCGCCAGCAGCCAATCCGGGACAGGGGGAAACACCATATATTTT. Translation: CASSQSGTGGNTIYF.

This clone was detected only once. The chain combines TRBV27 with TRBJ2-2; D is possibly TRBD2 (5 bases). CDR1 and CDR2 (germline): MNHEY, SMNVEV (reference sequence). V was trimmed by 7 bases and J by 4 bases, leaving 13 bases between them. This CDR3 region has 14 residues. The CDR3 spells CASTSLRSTGELFF. The CDR3 nucleotides are TGTGCCAGCACTAGCCTCCGGTCCACCGGGGAGCTGTTTTTT.

This clone has a single count. The J gene is TRBJ1-5, the V gene TRBV19; the match to TRBD1 covers 7 bases. CDR1 is LNHDA, CDR2 SQIVND, per germline (reference sequence). V lost 4 bases to trimming and J lost 0 bases; unmatched junction nucleotides: 3. The CDR3 totals 15 residues. CDR3 protein: CASSTDRASNQPQHF. The CDR3 bases are TGTGCCAGTAGTACCGACAGGGCTAGCAATCAGCCCCAGCATTTT.

The genes are TRBV4-2 and TRBJ2-7; tentatively, D is TRBD1 (5 bases). Germline CDR1 is LGHNA and CDR2 is YNFKEQ. This CDR3 comprises 16 residues. V was trimmed by 0 bases and J by 5 bases, leaving 17 bases between them. The CDR3: CASSQDWRQTPHEQYF. CDR3 nucleotide sequence: TGTGCCAGCAGCCAAGATTGGCGACAGACCCCCCACGAGCAGTACTTC.

V and J are TRBV9 and TRBJ2-7, with D possibly matching TRBD1 (5 bases). Per germline, CDR1 SGDLS and CDR2 YYNGEE. Trimming pared 7 bases from V and 0 bases from J, leaving 11 bases between. The CDR3 is made up of 13 amino acids. CDR3 nucleotide sequence: TGTGCCAGCGGGCAGGGTGACTCCTACGAGCAGTACTTC. Translated: CASGQGDSYEQYF.

This clone has more than one count but fewer than ten. The gene calls are TRBV3-1 (or the pseudogene TRBV3-2) and TRBJ2-1; D might be TRBD2 (8 bases). The CDR3 runs to 15 residues. CDR1 and CDR2 (germline): LGHDT, YNNKEL (reference sequence). V shed 5 bases and J shed 8 bases, with 19 bases lying between them. The DNA of the CDR3 is TGTGCCAGCAGCGCCGGACTAGCAGGGGGGTATGAGCAGTTCTTC. Translated, it gives CASSAGLAGGYEQFF.

The chain recombines TRBV6-2 or TRBV6-3 with TRBJ2-7; no definite D call. V shed 2 bases and J shed 3 bases, with 11 bases lying between them. Germline CDR1 reads MNHEY; CDR2 reads SVGEGT. The CDR3 has 14 residues. This chain's CDR3 is CASSYEAELYEQYV. Here the CDR3 DNA reads TGTGCCAGCAGTTACGAGGCAGAACTCTACGAGCAGTACGTC.

The rearrangement joins TRBV24-1 to TRBJ2-1; 7 bases align to TRBD2. CDR1 is KGHDR and CDR2 is SFDVKD in the germline V gene. This CDR3 comprises 18 residues. With V trimmed by 3 bases and J by 4 bases, 14 bases remained unmatched. CDR3 sequence: CATSDPSTSASRYNEQFF. CDR3 nucleotide sequence: TGTGCCACCAGTGATCCTTCTACTAGCGCCAGTAGGTACAATGAGCAGTTCTTC.

This chain joins TRBV5-6 and TRBJ1-2; 8 nucleotides match TRBD1. The CDR3 extends over 13 amino acids. V was clipped by 4 bases and J by 5 bases; unmatched bases: 4. Germline V gives CDR1 SGHDT, CDR2 YYEEEE. The CDR3 bases are TGTGCCAGCAGCGAGACAGGGGTATATGGCTACACCTTC. It encodes CASSETGVYGYTF.

The V gene is TRBV7-2, the J gene TRBJ2-5; 12 bases line up with TRBD2. With V trimmed by 4 bases and J by 4 bases, 10 bases remained unmatched. In germline, CDR1 is SGHTA, CDR2 FQGNSA. CDR3 size: 17 residues. The CDR3 protein is CASSSSSGGASSETQYF. The CDR3, as DNA: TGTGCCAGCAGCTCCTCTAGCGGGGGGGCCTCGTCAGAGACCCAGTACTTC.

V is TRBV5-1 and J is TRBJ2-3, with a weak D call TRBD1 (5 bases). This CDR3 contains 16 residues. V was cut by 4 bases and J by 2 bases, with 17 bases left in between. Germline CDR1 and CDR2: SGHRS and YFSETQ. The CDR3 is CASSVSGAFSTDTQYF. The CDR3 nucleotides are TGCGCCAGCAGCGTAAGTGGGGCGTTTTCCACAGATACGCAGTATTTT.

CDR3 protein: CASRGGGGQETQYF. CDR3 bases: TGTGCCAGCCGGGGGGGCGGGGGACAAGAGACCCAGTACTTC. The chain couples TRBV7-2 to TRBJ2-5; 8 bases map to TRBD2. The CDR3 has 14 amino acids. V lost 8 bases and J lost 2; bases outside the gene matches: 7. Germline lookup yields CDR1 SGHTA and CDR2 FQGNSA.

V usage is TRBV19 and J usage is TRBJ2-5, with 8 bases aligning to TRBD2. In germline, CDR1 is LNHDA, CDR2 SQIVND (reference sequence). The CDR3 is made up of 13 amino acids. V gave up 7 bases and J gave up 4 bases; unmatched junction bases: 5. CDR3 DNA: TGTGCCAGTACCCGGGGGGGCGGAGAGACCCAGTACTTC. It specifies CASTRGGGETQYF. The full variable domain, with the rest looked up from reference TRBV19 and TRBJ2-5, is DGGITQSPKYLFRKEGQNVTLSCEQNLNHDAMYWYRQDPGQGLRLIYYSQIVNDFQKGDIAEGYSVSREKKESFPLTVTSAQKNPTAFYLCASTRGGGETQYFGPGTRLLVL.

The chain carries TRBV11-2 and TRBJ1-1, with 8 positions matching TRBD1. CDR3 length equals 14 residues. V was pared by 5 bases and J by 4 bases, with 6 bases of the junction left unmatched. CDR1 is SGHAT and CDR2 is FQNNGV in the germline V gene. Here the CDR3 reads CASSPTGGITEAFF. DNA of the CDR3: TGTGCCAGCAGCCCCACAGGGGGAATCACTGAAGCTTTCTTT.

The J gene is TRBJ2-2, the V gene TRBV7-2; weak D call: TRBD1 (6 bases). Germline V gene lookup returns CDR1 SGHTA and CDR2 FQGNSA. This CDR3 has 15 residues. V was pared by 7 bases and J by 8 bases, with 20 bases between. CDR3 in DNA: TGTGCCAGCACCACTTGGGGACAAGGCTCGGGGGAGCTGTTTTTT. Translating it yields CASTTWGQGSGELFF.

The sample holds a few counts of this clone. The rearrangement joins TRBV15 to TRBJ2-2, with D perhaps matching TRBD1 (5 bases). The CDR3 runs 15 residues. Germline V gene data show CDR1 as LNHNV and CDR2 as YYDKDF (reference sequence). The ends were cut back, 0 bases at V and 5 bases at J, with 10 bases in the middle. CDR3 loop: CATSRDRVGTGELFF. CDR3 DNA sequence: TGTGCCACCAGCAGAGACAGGGTTGGAACCGGGGAGCTGTTTTTT.

Only a few counts were recorded for this clone. CDR3 amino acids: CASSVLAMADTQYF. The DNA for the CDR3 is TGTGCCAGCAGCGTACTAGCTATGGCAGATACGCAGTATTTT. The rearrangement links TRBV9 to TRBJ2-3, with TRBD2 as a possible D gene (5 bases). This CDR3 is built from 14 residues. Germline V lookup: CDR1 SGDLS, CDR2 YYNGEE. V dropped 1 base and J dropped 4 bases, with 10 bases sitting between them.

This clone is a singleton in its sample. The rearrangement links TRBV27 to TRBJ1-5; 9 bases line up with TRBD1. Losses at the gene ends were 7 bases for V and 0 bases for J; bases not matched to a gene: 16. The CDR3 has 19 amino acids. Germline CDR1 is MNHEY and CDR2 is SMNVEV (reference sequence). CDR3 region: CASKKRTGASLDSNQPQHF. The DNA of the CDR3 is TGTGCCAGCAAGAAGAGGACAGGGGCCTCCCTTGATAGCAATCAGCCCCAGCATTTT.

The sample holds one count of this clone. CDR3 protein: CASTRYSGANVLTF. DNA for the CDR3: TGTGCCAGCACTAGGTACTCTGGGGCCAACGTCCTGACTTTC. The chain has TRBV6-5 and TRBJ2-6; D not resolved. Germline loops: CDR1 MNHEY, CDR2 SVGAGI. The CDR3 runs to 14 residues. The V end was cut by 7 bases, the J end by 0 bases, with 7 bases between.

The V call is TRBV7-9, the J call TRBJ1-4; 8 positions match TRBD1. This CDR3 has 15 amino acids. Germline V gives CDR1 SEHNR, CDR2 FQNEAQ (reference sequence). With 5 bases clipped from V and 3 bases from J, the junction kept 5 bases outside the gene matches. The CDR3 DNA reads as TGTGCCAGCAGCCCAGGACAGGGCGCTAATGAAAAACTGTTTTTT. Translated: CASSPGQGANEKLFF.

V is TRBV11-2 and J is TRBJ2-3, with 12 bases fitting TRBD2. Unmatched junction bases numbered 3, after V lost 2 bases and J lost 6 bases. Germline V gene lookup returns CDR1 SGHAT and CDR2 FQNNGV. The CDR3 consists of 15 residues. The DNA for the CDR3 is TGTGCCAGCAGCTTACTAGCGGGAGGGGGGGATACGCAGTATTTT. It is translated as CASSLLAGGGDTQYF.

V is TRBV5-1 and J is TRBJ2-5; a possible D gene is TRBD1 (7 bases). This CDR3 has 14 residues. Germline CDR1 is SGHRS and CDR2 is YFSETQ. V gave up 4 bases and J gave up 5 bases, with 15 bases separating them. The DNA for the CDR3 is TGCGCCAGCAGCCACGGAGGGGGCGAGGAGACCCAGTACTTC. Protein sequence: CASSHGGGEETQYF.

This chain uses TRBV4-3 with TRBJ2-3; D gene unclear. This CDR3 contains 14 residues. Germline V CDR1 and CDR2: LGHNA, YSLEER. The V end lost 4 bases, the J end lost 1 base, and 9 bases lay between the germline ends. CDR3 in amino acids: CASSLMTRTDTQYF. In nucleotides, the CDR3 is TGCGCCAGCAGCCTAATGACTCGCACAGATACGCAGTATTTT.

This chain connects TRBV4-1 to TRBJ1-3; 8 nucleotides match TRBD1. In germline, CDR1 is MGHRA, CDR2 YSYEKL. With 5 bases clipped from V and 4 bases from J, the junction kept 16 bases outside the gene matches. This CDR3 region has 18 residues. CDR3: CASSLHTGGVLEGNTIYF. CDR3 sequence (DNA): TGCGCCAGCAGCTTACATACAGGGGGAGTCTTAGAAGGAAACACCATATATTTT.

The chain is built from TRBV25-1 and TRBJ2-1; possibly TRBD1 for D (6 bases). With 5 bases removed from V and 4 bases from J, the gap between germline ends came to 15 bases. The CDR3 is made up of 15 amino acids. The germline V gene encodes CDR1 MGHDK and CDR2 SYGVNS. The CDR3 DNA sequence: TGTGCCAGCAGTTCTTCCTCAACAGGGTACAATGAGCAGTTCTTC. It translates to CASSSSSTGYNEQFF.

The chain joins TRBV14 to TRBJ1-6, with TRBD1 matching over 9 bases. V shed 5 bases and J 6 bases; nucleotides not matched to a gene: 14. The CDR3 has 18 residues. Germline loops: CDR1 SGHDN, CDR2 FVKESK. The CDR3: CASSIHTGGAVLNSPLHF. CDR3 DNA: TGTGCCAGCAGCATTCATACAGGGGGCGCGGTTCTTAATTCACCCCTCCACTTT.